This T cell receptor beta chain was obtained from a study of blood T cell repertoires in COVID-19. Study summary: The origin of the acute and convalescent COVID-19 samples was the United States, Italy and Spain. PBMCs, B-cell-depleted T cells, or T cells provided the cDNA or gDNA that made up the material.

Source study methods: Quantification of nucleated cells was approximated via reference gene primer amplification. Sequenced by immunoSEQ multiplex PCR; TCRdb stores in-frame clones only, minus some. V and J calls and clone size are given by that table; D and trimming were obtained from the DNA. Of 130,000 to 150,000 clones in the sample, 88% are singletons; the top ten hold approximately 2.4%. Germline values: CDR1 MNHEY, CDR2 SVGEGT. The CDR3 covers 17 residues. V shed 0 bases, J shed 0 bases, and the junction held 2 bases outside the gene matches. The gene calls are TRBV6-2 or TRBV6-3 and TRBJ2-3, with 11 bases identical to TRBD2. The sequenced sample consisted of peripheral blood. The clonotype comes from a human donor in a cohort sampled during active COVID-19. In DNA form, the CDR3 reads TGTGCCAGCAGTTACTCCACTAGCGGGGGTAGCACAGATACGCAGTATTTT. This gives the protein CASSYSTSGGSTDTQYF.